Listed below are T cell receptor beta chains from one sample, sequenced in a study of cytomegalovirus exposure and HLA in healthy donors. Measured with immunoSEQ multiplex PCR; TCRdb has only the in-frame clones, and not every one. The repertoire consists of 99,000 or so clones, with approximately 69% occurring once and the leading ten covering 2.5% to 3.5%. Sequences were obtained from PBMCs. The receptor set was obtained from a man aged 25-45 years in good health and CMV-seronegative. The CDR3 runs from the conserved cysteine through the conserved F or W. D genes are given only for firm matches. The size entry is marked missing in some rows and otherwise reads once, few, many or a size class.

j_gene,abundance,v_gene,d_gene,len,CDR3nt,CDR3aa
TRBJ1-1,medium-sized,TRBV5-6,.,12,TGTGCCAGCAGCTTGAGGGGCACTGAAGCTTTCTTT,CASSLRGTEAFF
TRBJ2-3,.,TRBV11-2,TRBD2,15,TGTGCCAGCAGCCCGAGGCGGGAGGACCAAGGTACGCAGTATTTT,CASSPRREDQGTQYF
TRBJ1-1,few,TRBV7-9,.,14,TGTGCCAGCAGCGACGATTCAGGGAACACTGAAGCTTTCTTT,CASSDDSGNTEAFF
TRBJ2-5,once,TRBV29-1,TRBD1,12,TGCAGCGTATCAGGACAGGAAGAGACCCAGTACTTC,CSVSGQEETQYF
TRBJ1-5,few,TRBV10-3,.,12,TGTGCCATCTCCCAGGGTGAGTTGCCCCAGCATTTT,CAISQGELPQHF
TRBJ1-2,once,TRBV15,TRBD1,13,TGTGCCACCAGCCCCGGGACAGATTATGGCTACACCTTC,CATSPGTDYGYTF
TRBJ2-5,.,TRBV2,TRBD1,15,TGTGCCAGCAGTCGTCAGACAGGGGGCAGAGAGACCCAGTACTTC,CASSRQTGGRETQYF
TRBJ2-1,few,TRBV27,.,15,TGTGCCAGCAGTTACCTTAGCGATGTAGAAAATGAGCAGTTCTTC,CASSYLSDVENEQFF
TRBJ2-3,.,TRBV19,TRBD1,14,TGTGCCAGTAGTCCACGACAGGGGGCTCGTACGCAGTATTTT,CASSPRQGARTQYF
TRBJ1-1,.,TRBV7-2,TRBD1,13,TGTGCCAGCAGCCTACAGGGGGCATTTGAAGCTTTCTTT,CASSLQGAFEAFF
TRBJ2-3,.,TRBV6-1,TRBD1,15,TGTGCCAGCAGTGAGTTGATACAGGGGACAGGGCATCAGTATTTT,CASSELIQGTGHQYF
TRBJ1-1,.,TRBV28,.,14,TGTGCCAGCAGGCTGCCCAGGCGGAACACTGAAGCTTTCTTT,CASRLPRRNTEAFF
TRBJ2-1,.,TRBV5-1,TRBD2,18,TGCGCCAGCCGAACTTCGACTAGCGGGAGGTCGGAGACGTATGAGCAGTTCTTC,CASRTSTSGRSETYEQFF
TRBJ1-2,.,TRBV5-1,.,14,TGCGCCAGCAGCCCCTCAGGACAGTCGGCTGGCTACACCTTC,CASSPSGQSAGYTF
TRBJ2-1,.,TRBV5-1,.,15,TGCGCCAGCAGCTTAGTTACAGGGAGCTACAATGAGCAGTTCTTC,CASSLVTGSYNEQFF
TRBJ2-1,.,TRBV5-6,TRBD2,16,TGTGCCAGCAGCTTGGGACTAGCGGGAGTCTCCAATGAGCAGTTCTTC,CASSLGLAGVSNEQFF
TRBJ2-1,few,TRBV5-1,.,16,TGCGCCAGCAGCAGGGGAGGGACAGGAGGATACAATGAGCAGTTCTTC,CASSRGGTGGYNEQFF
TRBJ2-6,.,TRBV29-1,TRBD1,15,TGCAGCGTTGGGACAGGGTACTCTGGGGCCAACGTCCTGACTTTC,CSVGTGYSGANVLTF
TRBJ2-1,.,TRBV9,TRBD2,13,TGTGCCAGCAGCGTAGTCCCCGCGGGAGGGCAGTTCTTC,CASSVVPAGGQFF
TRBJ2-1,few,TRBV9,TRBD2,14,TGTGCCAGCAGCGTAGGCGGGAGGGCGATTGAGCAGTTCTTC,CASSVGGRAIEQFF
TRBJ1-1,.,TRBV11-3,TRBD1,14,TGTGCCAGCAAGACAGGGGGCCCCGACACTGAAGCTTTCTTT,CASKTGGPDTEAFF
TRBJ1-2,.,TRBV6-5,TRBD1,14,TGTGCCAGCAGTTCAAGACAGGGGCGGGATGGCTACACCTTC,CASSSRQGRDGYTF
TRBJ1-4,.,TRBV28,.,18,TGTGCCAGCAGTACCTGGACTGGATTTCTCGGGGGGAATGAAAAACTGTTTTTT,CASSTWTGFLGGNEKLFF
TRBJ1-2,.,TRBV30,.,15,TGTGCCTGGAGGGATACCAGGACAGCTAACTATGGCTACACCTTC,CAWRDTRTANYGYTF
TRBJ2-7,.,TRBV6-5,.,13,TGTGCCAGCAGTTACGTTGACAGCTACGAGCAGTACTTC,CASSYVDSYEQYF
TRBJ2-1,.,TRBV9,TRBD1,15,TGTGCCAGCAGTTCGACAGGGGGGTCCTACAATGAGCAGTTCTTC,CASSSTGGSYNEQFF
TRBJ2-7,.,TRBV28,TRBD1,14,TGTGCCAGCACCCCGGGACAGGGGTTCTACGAGCAGTACTTC,CASTPGQGFYEQYF
TRBJ1-4,.,TRBV18,.,16,TGTGCCAGCTCACCGCTCCCGCAGGGAGGAGGTGAAAAACTGTTTTTT,CASSPLPQGGGEKLFF
TRBJ2-3,.,TRBV28,TRBD2,15,TGTGCCAGCAGTTTAGAGGGGACTAGCGGAGATACGCAGTATTTT,CASSLEGTSGDTQYF
TRBJ2-1,once,TRBV19,TRBD2,17,TGTGCCAGTAGTAGGGGACTAGCGGGAGGGCCAGGGACTGAGCAGTTCTTC,CASSRGLAGGPGTEQFF
TRBJ2-1,.,TRBV6-1,TRBD2,17,TGTGCCAGCAGTGGACTAGCGGGAGGGAGCTCCTACAATGAGCAGTTCTTC,CASSGLAGGSSYNEQFF
TRBJ1-2,.,TRBV6-1,.,14,TGTGCCAGCAGTGAACTGGCGGGGGCCTATGGCTACACCTTC,CASSELAGAYGYTF
TRBJ1-1,few,TRBV7-2,.,13,TGTGCCAGCAGCGGACAGCCTAACACTGAAGCTTTCTTT,CASSGQPNTEAFF
TRBJ1-1,.,TRBV28,.,12,TGTGCCATCCGCACGGGGAACACTGAAGCTTTCTTT,CAIRTGNTEAFF
TRBJ2-1,.,TRBV6-6,.,13,TGTGCCAGCAGTGGGCGGGGCGGTAATGAGCAGTTCTTC,CASSGRGGNEQFF
TRBJ1-2,.,TRBV2,.,14,TGTGCCAGCAACGCACAGAGAGGGCAGAATGGCTACACCTTC,CASNAQRGQNGYTF
TRBJ2-1,.,TRBV7-9,TRBD2,17,TGTGCCAGCACTCTGAGGACGGGGACTAGCGGGATCAATGAGCAGTTCTTC,CASTLRTGTSGINEQFF
TRBJ2-5,.,TRBV5-1,.,15,TGCGCCAGCAGCTTGGAAGGAGGGCCTCCGGAGACCCAGTACTTC,CASSLEGGPPETQYF
TRBJ2-4,.,TRBV4-1,TRBD2,14,TGCGCCAGCAGCGGGACTAGCGGGGAGGAGAGTCAGTACTTC,CASSGTSGEESQYF
TRBJ1-1,.,TRBV7-2,.,14,TGTGCCAGCAGCTTTTCGCACTTGAACACTGAAGCTTTCTTT,CASSFSHLNTEAFF
TRBJ2-3,.,TRBV7-9,.,13,TGTGCCACCCAGACAGGGACTACAGATACGCAGTATTTT,CATQTGTTDTQYF
TRBJ2-7,few,TRBV11-2,.,13,TGTGCCAGCAGCTTAGGGTCGAGCTACGAGCAGTACTTC,CASSLGSSYEQYF
TRBJ1-1,.,TRBV11-3,.,14,TGTGCCAGCAGCACCAACCCAGGGGACACTGAAGCTTTCTTT,CASSTNPGDTEAFF
TRBJ2-7,.,TRBV7-2,TRBD2,12,TGTGCCAGCAGCACCGGGACTAACGAGCAGTACTTC,CASSTGTNEQYF
TRBJ1-2,.,TRBV27,.,12,TGTGCCAGCAGAAAGGGGTCCTATGGCTACACCTTC,CASRKGSYGYTF
TRBJ1-1,.,TRBV6-1,.,13,TGTGCCAGCAGCTCAGGGGAGAGCACTGAAGCTTTCTTT,CASSSGESTEAFF